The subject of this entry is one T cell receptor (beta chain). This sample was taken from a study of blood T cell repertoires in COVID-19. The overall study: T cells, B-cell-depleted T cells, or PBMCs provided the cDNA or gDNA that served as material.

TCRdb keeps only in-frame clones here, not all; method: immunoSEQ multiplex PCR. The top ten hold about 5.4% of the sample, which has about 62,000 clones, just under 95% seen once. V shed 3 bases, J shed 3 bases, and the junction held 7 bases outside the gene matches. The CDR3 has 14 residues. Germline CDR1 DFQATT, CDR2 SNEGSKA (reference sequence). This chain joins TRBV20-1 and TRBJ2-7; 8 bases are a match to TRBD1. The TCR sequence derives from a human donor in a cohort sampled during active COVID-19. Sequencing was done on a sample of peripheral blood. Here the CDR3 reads CSASLDRANYEQYF. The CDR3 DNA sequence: TGCAGTGCTAGTCTGGACAGGGCTAACTACGAGCAGTACTTC.